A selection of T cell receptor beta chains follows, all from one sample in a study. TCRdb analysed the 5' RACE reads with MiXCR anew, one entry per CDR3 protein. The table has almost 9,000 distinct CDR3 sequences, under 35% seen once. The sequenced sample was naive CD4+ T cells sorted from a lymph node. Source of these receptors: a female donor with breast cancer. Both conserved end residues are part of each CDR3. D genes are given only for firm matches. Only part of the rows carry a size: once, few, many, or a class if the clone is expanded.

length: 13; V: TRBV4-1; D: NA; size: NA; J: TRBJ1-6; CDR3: CANSQSWNSPLHF; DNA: TGCGCCAACAGCCAATCCTGGAATTCACCCCTCCACTTT
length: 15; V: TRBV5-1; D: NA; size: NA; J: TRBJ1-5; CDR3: CASSLQKGGNQPQHF; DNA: TGCGCCAGCAGCCTACAGAAGGGAGGCAATCAGCCCCAGCATTTT
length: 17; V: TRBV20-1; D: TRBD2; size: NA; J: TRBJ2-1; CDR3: CSAFYLAGLSSYNEQFF; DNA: TGCAGTGCTTTTTACTTAGCGGGACTTAGCTCCTACAATGAGCAGTTCTTC
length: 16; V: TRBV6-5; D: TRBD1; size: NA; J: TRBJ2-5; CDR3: CACSFRTGGSQETQYF; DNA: TGTGCCTGCAGTTTCAGGACAGGGGGCTCCCAGGAGACCCAGTACTTC
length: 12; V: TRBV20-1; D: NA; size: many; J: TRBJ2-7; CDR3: CSARTDSYEQYF; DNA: TGCAGTGCGCGGACTGACTCCTACGAGCAGTACTTC
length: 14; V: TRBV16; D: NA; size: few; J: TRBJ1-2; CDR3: CASSFQLGRNGYTF; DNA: TGTGCCAGCAGCTTTCAATTGGGCAGAAATGGCTACACCTTC
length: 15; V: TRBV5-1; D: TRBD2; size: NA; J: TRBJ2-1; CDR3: CASSRGLERRNEQFF; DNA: TGCGCCAGCAGCAGAGGACTAGAGCGGCGAAATGAGCAGTTCTTC
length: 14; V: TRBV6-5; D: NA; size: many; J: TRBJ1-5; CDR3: CASSSDWRSPPQHF; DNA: TGTGCCAGCAGTTCGGACTGGCGGTCACCGCCCCAGCATTTT
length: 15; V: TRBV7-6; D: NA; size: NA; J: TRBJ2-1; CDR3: CASTPSGSGYNEQFF; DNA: TGTGCCAGTACCCCCAGCGGTTCCGGGTACAATGAGCAGTTCTTC
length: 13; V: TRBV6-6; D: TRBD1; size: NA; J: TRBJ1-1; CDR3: CASSRGPNTEAFF; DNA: TGTGCCAGCAGTAGGGGGCCGAACACTGAAGCTTTCTTT
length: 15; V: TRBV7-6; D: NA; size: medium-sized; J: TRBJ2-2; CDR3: CASRPTSQTTGELFF; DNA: TGTGCCAGCAGACCGACTAGTCAGACCACCGGGGAGCTGTTTTTT
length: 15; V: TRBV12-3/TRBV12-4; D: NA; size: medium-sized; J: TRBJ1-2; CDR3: CASSPLQGSSYGYTF; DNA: TGTGCCAGCAGTCCCCTACAGGGAAGCTCCTATGGCTACACCTTC
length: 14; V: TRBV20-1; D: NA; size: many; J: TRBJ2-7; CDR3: CSAKKGTAGYGQYF; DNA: TGCAGTGCTAAGAAGGGGACGGCGGGGTATGGGCAGTACTTC
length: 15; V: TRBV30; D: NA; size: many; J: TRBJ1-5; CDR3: CAWRAFEGSNQPQHF; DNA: TGTGCCTGGAGGGCCTTTGAGGGATCTAATCAGCCCCAGCATTTT